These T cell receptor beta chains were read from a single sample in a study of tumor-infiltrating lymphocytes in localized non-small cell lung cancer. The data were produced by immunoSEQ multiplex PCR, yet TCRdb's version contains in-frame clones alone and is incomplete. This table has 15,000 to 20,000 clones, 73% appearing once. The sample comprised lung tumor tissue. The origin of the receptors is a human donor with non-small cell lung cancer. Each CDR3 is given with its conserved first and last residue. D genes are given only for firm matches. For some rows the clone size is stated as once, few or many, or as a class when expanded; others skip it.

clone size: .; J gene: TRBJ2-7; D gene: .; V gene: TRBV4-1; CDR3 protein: CASSQEGGNGQQYF; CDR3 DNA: TGCGCCAGCAGCCAAGAAGGCGGCAATGGGCAGCAGTACTTC
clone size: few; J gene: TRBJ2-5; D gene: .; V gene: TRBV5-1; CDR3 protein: CASSPTPTQQGETQYF; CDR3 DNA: TGCGCCAGCAGCCCAACCCCGACCCAACAGGGAGAGACCCAGTACTTC
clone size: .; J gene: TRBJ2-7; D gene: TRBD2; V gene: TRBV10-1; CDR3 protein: CASSEGTGGQNEQYF; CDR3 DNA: TGCGCCAGCAGTGAAGGGACGGGGGGGCAAAACGAGCAGTACTTC
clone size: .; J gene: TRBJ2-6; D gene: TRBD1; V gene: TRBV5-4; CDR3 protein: CASSPAGGKFGANVLTF; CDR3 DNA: TGTGCCAGCAGCCCAGCAGGGGGCAAGTTTGGGGCCAACGTCCTGACTTTC
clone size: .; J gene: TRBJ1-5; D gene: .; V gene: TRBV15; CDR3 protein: CATRGSGGHQPQHF; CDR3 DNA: TGTGCCACCAGGGGAAGCGGCGGGCATCAGCCCCAGCATTTT
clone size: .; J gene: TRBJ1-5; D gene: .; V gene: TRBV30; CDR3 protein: CAWASGSGSNQPQHF; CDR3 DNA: TGTGCCTGGGCGTCGGGATCGGGCAGCAATCAGCCCCAGCATTTT
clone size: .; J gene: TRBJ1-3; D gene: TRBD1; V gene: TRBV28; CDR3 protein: CASSLDRGTAGNTIYF; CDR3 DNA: TGTGCCAGCAGTCTGGACAGGGGAACAGCAGGAAACACCATATATTTT
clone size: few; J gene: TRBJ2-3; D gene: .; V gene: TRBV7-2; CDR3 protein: CASSLRLAMTAQYF; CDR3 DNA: TGTGCCAGCAGCTTAAGGCTAGCGATGACGGCGCAGTATTTT
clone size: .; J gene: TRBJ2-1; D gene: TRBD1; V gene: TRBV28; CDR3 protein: CASSLGTGVTENEQFF; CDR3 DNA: TGTGCCAGCAGTTTAGGGACAGGGGTGACGGAGAATGAGCAGTTCTTC
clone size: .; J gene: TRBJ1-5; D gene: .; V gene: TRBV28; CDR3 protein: CASFNLGRGMDQPQHF; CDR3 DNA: TGTGCCAGCTTCAATCTCGGCAGGGGAATGGATCAGCCCCAGCATTTT
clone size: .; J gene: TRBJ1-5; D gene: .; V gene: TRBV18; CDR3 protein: CASSPPGPQAQPQHF; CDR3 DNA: TGTGCCAGCTCACCCCCGGGACCCCAAGCTCAGCCCCAGCATTTT
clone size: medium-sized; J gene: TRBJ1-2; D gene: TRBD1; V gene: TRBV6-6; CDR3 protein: CASSEGTGSRRTF; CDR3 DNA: TGTGCCAGCAGCGAAGGGACAGGTAGTCGCCGCACCTTC
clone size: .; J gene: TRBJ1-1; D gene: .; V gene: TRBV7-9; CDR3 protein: CASSLNTLNTEAFF; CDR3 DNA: TGTGCCAGCAGCTTGAACACACTGAACACTGAAGCTTTCTTT
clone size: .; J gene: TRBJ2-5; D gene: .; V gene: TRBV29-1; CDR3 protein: CSVAGLRPETQYF; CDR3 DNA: TGCAGCGTTGCCGGACTGCGCCCAGAGACCCAGTACTTC
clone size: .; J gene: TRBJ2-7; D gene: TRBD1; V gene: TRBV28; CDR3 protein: CASSSGQGGYEQYF; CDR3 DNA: TGTGCCAGCAGCTCCGGACAGGGAGGCTACGAGCAGTACTTC
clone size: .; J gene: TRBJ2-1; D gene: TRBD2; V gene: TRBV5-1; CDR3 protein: CASSLKATSGGPNEQFF; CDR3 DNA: TGCGCCAGCAGCCTAAAGGCGACTAGCGGGGGACCCAATGAGCAGTTCTTC
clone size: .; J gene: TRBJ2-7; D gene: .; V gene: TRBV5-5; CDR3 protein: CASSLGPGAPYEQYF; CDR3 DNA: TGTGCCAGCAGCTTGGGGCCGGGAGCGCCCTACGAGCAGTACTTC
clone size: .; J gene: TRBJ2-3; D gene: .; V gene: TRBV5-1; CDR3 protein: CASSLEGGRTDTQYF; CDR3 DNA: TGCGCCAGCAGCTTGGAGGGGGGGCGAACAGATACGCAGTATTTT
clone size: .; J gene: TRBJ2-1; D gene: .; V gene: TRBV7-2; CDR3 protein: CASSLAGGVGNEQFF; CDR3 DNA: TGTGCCAGCAGCTTAGCGGGGGGCGTAGGTAATGAGCAGTTCTTC
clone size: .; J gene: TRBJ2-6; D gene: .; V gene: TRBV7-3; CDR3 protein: CASSLDGNSGANVLTF; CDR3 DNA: TGTGCCAGCAGCTTGGACGGAAACTCTGGGGCCAACGTCCTGACTTTC
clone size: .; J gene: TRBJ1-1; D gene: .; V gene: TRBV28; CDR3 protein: CASSLPTEAFF; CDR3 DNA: TGTGCCAGCAGTTTACCCACTGAAGCTTTCTTT
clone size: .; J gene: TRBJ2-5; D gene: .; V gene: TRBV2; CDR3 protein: CASSGNSRETQYF; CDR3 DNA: TGTGCCAGCAGCGGAAATAGTCGAGAGACCCAGTACTTC
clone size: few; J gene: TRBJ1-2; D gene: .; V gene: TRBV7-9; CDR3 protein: CASSLTGQDGYTF; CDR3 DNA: TGTGCCAGCAGCTTGACGGGGCAGGATGGCTACACCTTC
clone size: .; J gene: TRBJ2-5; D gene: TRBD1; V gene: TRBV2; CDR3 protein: CASRYGTGAGETQYF; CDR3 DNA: TGTGCCAGCCGATACGGGACAGGGGCGGGAGAGACCCAGTACTTC
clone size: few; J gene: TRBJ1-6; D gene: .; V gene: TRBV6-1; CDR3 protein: CASRTEAPLHF; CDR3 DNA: TGTGCCTCCCGGACGGAGGCACCCCTCCACTTT
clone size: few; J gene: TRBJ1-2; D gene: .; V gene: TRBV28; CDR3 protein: CASSDTYGYTF; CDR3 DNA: TGTGCCAGCAGTGACACCTATGGCTACACCTTC
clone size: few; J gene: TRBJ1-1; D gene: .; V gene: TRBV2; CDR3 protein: CASSYFRVRDTEAFF; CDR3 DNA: TGTGCCAGCAGTTACTTCAGGGTTAGGGACACTGAAGCTTTCTTT
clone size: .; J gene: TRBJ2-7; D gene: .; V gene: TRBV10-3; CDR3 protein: CAISERNSYEQYF; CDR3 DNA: TGTGCCATCAGTGAAAGAAACTCCTACGAGCAGTACTTC
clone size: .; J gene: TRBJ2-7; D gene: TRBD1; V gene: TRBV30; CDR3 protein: CAWEQGADAYEQYF; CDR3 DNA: TGTGCCTGGGAACAGGGGGCGGACGCCTACGAGCAGTACTTC
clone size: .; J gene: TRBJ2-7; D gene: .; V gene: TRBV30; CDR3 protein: CAWTPGSNYEQYF; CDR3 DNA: TGTGCCTGGACTCCTGGGTCCAACTACGAGCAGTACTTC
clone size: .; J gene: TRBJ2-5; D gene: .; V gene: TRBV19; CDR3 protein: CASRLGETQYF; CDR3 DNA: TGTGCCAGTCGCCTGGGGGAGACCCAGTACTTC
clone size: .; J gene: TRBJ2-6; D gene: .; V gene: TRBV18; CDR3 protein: CASSPPGTASGANVLTF; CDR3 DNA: TGTGCCAGCTCACCACCGGGGACTGCCTCTGGGGCCAACGTCCTGACTTTC
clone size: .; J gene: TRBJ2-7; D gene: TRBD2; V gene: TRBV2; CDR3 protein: CASRRENYEQYF; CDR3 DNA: TGTGCCAGCCGGCGGGAGAACTACGAGCAGTACTTC
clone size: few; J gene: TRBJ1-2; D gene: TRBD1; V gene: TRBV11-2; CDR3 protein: CASSPGTDGYTF; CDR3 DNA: TGTGCCAGCAGCCCTGGGACAGATGGCTACACCTTC
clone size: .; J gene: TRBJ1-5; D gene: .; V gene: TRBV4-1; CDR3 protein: CASSQDGQYRQPQHF; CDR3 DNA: TGCGCCAGCAGCCAAGATGGTCAGTATCGTCAGCCCCAGCATTTT
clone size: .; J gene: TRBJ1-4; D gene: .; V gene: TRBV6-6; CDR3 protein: CASSYDAPPGLFF; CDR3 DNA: TGTGCCAGCAGCTATGATGCCCCTCCCGGACTGTTTTTT
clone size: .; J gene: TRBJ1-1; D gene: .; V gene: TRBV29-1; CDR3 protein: CSVVGTPRRLDTEAFF; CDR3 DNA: TGCAGCGTTGTGGGGACGCCCAGGCGGTTGGACACTGAAGCTTTCTTT
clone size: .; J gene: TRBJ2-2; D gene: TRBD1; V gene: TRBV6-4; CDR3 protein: CASKRTGDTGELFF; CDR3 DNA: TGTGCCAGCAAAAGGACAGGGGACACCGGGGAGCTGTTTTTT
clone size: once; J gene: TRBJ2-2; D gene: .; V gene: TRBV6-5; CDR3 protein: CASTGGGGELFF; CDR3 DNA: TGTGCCAGCACGGGGGGCGGCGGGGAGCTGTTTTTT
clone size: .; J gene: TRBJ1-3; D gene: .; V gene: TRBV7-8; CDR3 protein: CASSLGGTGNTIYF; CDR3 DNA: TGTGCCAGCAGCTTAGGCGGAACTGGAAACACCATATATTTT
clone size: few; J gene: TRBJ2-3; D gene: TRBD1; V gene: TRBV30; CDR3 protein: CAWSKGATDTQYF; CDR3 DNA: TGTGCCTGGAGTAAGGGGGCGACAGATACGCAGTATTTT
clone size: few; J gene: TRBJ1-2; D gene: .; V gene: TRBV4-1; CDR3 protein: CASSQEPRTPGYTF; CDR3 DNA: TGCGCCAGCAGCCAAGAGCCCCGGACACCGGGCTACACCTTC
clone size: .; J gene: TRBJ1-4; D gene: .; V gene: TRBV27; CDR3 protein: CASSLFGEGGEKLFF; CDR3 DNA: TGTGCCAGCAGTTTATTCGGCGAGGGAGGGGAAAAACTGTTTTTT
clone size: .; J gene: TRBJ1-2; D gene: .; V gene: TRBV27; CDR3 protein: CASSSEGSLGYTF; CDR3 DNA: TGTGCCAGCAGTTCCGAGGGGAGTCTCGGCTACACCTTC
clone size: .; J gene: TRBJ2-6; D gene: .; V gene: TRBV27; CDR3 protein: CASSPGSPSGANVLTF; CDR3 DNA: TGTGCCAGCAGTCCCGGGTCACCCTCTGGGGCCAACGTCCTGACTTTC
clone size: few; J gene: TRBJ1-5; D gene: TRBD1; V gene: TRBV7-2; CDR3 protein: CASSFTTGEQPQHF; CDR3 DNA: TGTGCCAGCAGCTTCACGACAGGGGAACAGCCCCAGCATTTT
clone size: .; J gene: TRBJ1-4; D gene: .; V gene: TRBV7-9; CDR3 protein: CASSYRQNEKLFF; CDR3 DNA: TGTGCCAGCAGCTACCGACAGAATGAAAAACTGTTTTTT
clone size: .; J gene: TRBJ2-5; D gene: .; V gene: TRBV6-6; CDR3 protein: CASTHVQETQYF; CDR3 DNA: TGTGCCAGCACCCATGTCCAAGAGACCCAGTACTTC
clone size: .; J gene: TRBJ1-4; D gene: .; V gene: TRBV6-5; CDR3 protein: CASSLELGEKLFF; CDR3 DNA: TGTGCCAGCAGTTTGGAATTGGGTGAAAAACTGTTTTTT
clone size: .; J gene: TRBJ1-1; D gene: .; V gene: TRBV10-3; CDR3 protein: CAIASEANEAFF; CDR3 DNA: TGTGCCATCGCTTCAGAGGCGAACGAAGCTTTCTTT
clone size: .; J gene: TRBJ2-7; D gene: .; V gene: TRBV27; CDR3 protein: CASSLLQGGSEQYF; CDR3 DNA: TGTGCCAGCAGTTTATTACAGGGAGGGAGCGAGCAGTACTTC
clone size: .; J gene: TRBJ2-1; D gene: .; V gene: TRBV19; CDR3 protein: CASSLTRSSYNEQFF; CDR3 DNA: TGTGCCAGTAGCTTGACCCGGAGCTCCTACAATGAGCAGTTCTTC
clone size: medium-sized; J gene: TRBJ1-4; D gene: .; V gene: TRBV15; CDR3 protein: CATSREQGPNEKLFF; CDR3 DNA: TGTGCCACCAGCAGAGAACAGGGTCCTAATGAAAAACTGTTTTTT